Below are 27 T cell receptor beta chains sequenced from a single sample in a study of T cells in Graves' hyperthyroidism and ophthalmopathy. RNA transcripts were the template for amplifying TCR beta CDR3 regions. When the TCR CDR3 underwent first-round RT-PCR, the HTBI primer set was used. TCRdb ran MiXCR on the multiplex PCR reads and lists one entry per CDR3 protein. The data hold roughly 500,000 distinct CDR3 sequences, with just over 45% observed a single time. The sequenced sample consisted of peripheral blood or thyroid tissue (not recorded which). Receptors were obtained from an adult woman with Graves' disease, either hyperthyroidism or ophthalmopathy (not recorded which).

The chain joins TRBV7-8 to TRBJ2-7; D may match TRBD1 or TRBD2 (5 bases each). Germline V gene lookup returns CDR1 SGHVS and CDR2 FQNEAQ. The CDR3 consists of 15 residues. Trimming cost V 5 bases and J 0 bases, with 14 bases left between them. CDR3 region: CASSPEGRNSYEQYF. Here the CDR3 DNA reads TGTGCCAGCAGCCCAGAGGGACGGAACTCCTACGAGCAGTACTTC.

The V and J genes are TRBV5-6 and TRBJ1-1; D ambiguous. Between the trimmed V and J ends, which lost 0 bases and 1 base, there was a span of 10 bases. Germline V CDR1 and CDR2: SGHDT, YYEEEE. CDR3 length: 15 residues. CDR3 coding DNA: TGTGCCAGCAGCTTGGGGAGGTCCGCGAACACTGAAGCTTTCTTT. This translates into CASSLGRSANTEAFF.

The rearrangement joins TRBV6-5 to TRBJ1-2; 8 bases are a match to TRBD1. Looked up from germline, CDR1 is MNHEY and CDR2 is SVGAGI. The trim removed 5 bases at V and 7 bases at J, leaving 6 bases unmatched. The CDR3 consists of 13 residues. CDR3 sequence: CASSPGQGIGYTF. Here the CDR3 DNA reads TGTGCCAGCAGTCCCGGACAGGGTATTGGCTACACCTTC.

The chain is built from TRBV20-1 and TRBJ1-1; D not certain. The length of the CDR3 is 11 residues. Deletions cut 3 bases from V and 7 bases from J, with 9 bases between. The V gene's germline CDR1 is DFQATT and CDR2 SNEGSKA (reference sequence). The DNA of the CDR3 is TGCAGTGCTAGTGGGCACCGTGAAGCTTTCTTT. Amino acids: CSASGHREAFF.

The chain uses TRBV20-1 and TRBJ1-5, with 10 bases fitting TRBD1. The junction had 26 bases not matched to a gene; V was cut back by 3 bases and J by 6 bases. The length of the CDR3 is 21 residues. Germline lookup yields CDR1 DFQATT and CDR2 SNEGSKA (reference sequence). The CDR3 coding sequence is TGCAGTGCTAGGTCAGCTCACGGGACAGGGGATGTGGGATTACCAAGTCAGCCCCAGCATTTT. This sequence encodes CSARSAHGTGDVGLPSQPQHF.

Many counts were recorded for this clonotype. The chain combines TRBV4-1 with TRBJ1-2; tentative D call: TRBD1 (5 bases). The length of the CDR3 is 13 residues. CDR1 is MGHRA and CDR2 is YSYEKL in the germline V gene. V gave up 3 bases and J gave up 4 bases, with 9 bases separating them. The DNA of the CDR3 is TGCGCCAGCAGCCAGATGGGACTCTATGGCTACACCTTC. Translation: CASSQMGLYGYTF.

The rearrangement uses TRBV10-2 and TRBJ1-6, with 7 bases identical to TRBD1. After removal of 3 bases from V and 7 bases from J, the junction contained 6 bases not matched to a gene. Germline CDR1 and CDR2: WSHSY and SAAADI. The CDR3 covers 15 residues. This CDR3 reads CASSDPDRANSPLHF. CDR3 sequence (DNA): TGCGCCAGCAGTGACCCTGACAGGGCGAATTCACCCCTCCACTTT.

This chain's CDR3 is CASSRAEPGEATQYF. The CDR3 region has the DNA TGTGCCAGCAGCCGTGCCGAACCGGGAGAGGCTACCCAGTACTTC. The chain combines TRBV7-2 with TRBJ2-5, with D tentatively TRBD2 (6 bases). The germline V and J ends were trimmed by 5 bases and 8 bases, with 21 bases remaining between them. The V gene's germline CDR1 is SGHTA and CDR2 FQGNSA. The CDR3 runs to 15 residues.

This clonotype was seen ten or more times. The gene calls are TRBV12-3 or TRBV12-4 and TRBJ2-7; D not certain. V shed 5 bases and J shed 2 bases, with 13 bases lying between them. This CDR3 is built from 14 residues. The CDR3 sequence is CASSRWAAPYEQYF. CDR3 in DNA: TGTGCCAGCAGTAGGTGGGCAGCCCCCTACGAGCAGTACTTC.

The chain is built from TRBV7-8 and TRBJ1-6; maybe TRBD1 (5 bases). Germline lookup yields CDR1 SGHVS and CDR2 FQNEAQ. Trimming shortened V by 8 bases and J by 8 bases, and 16 bases separated the two germline ends. CDR3 length: 14 amino acids. The CDR3 coding sequence is TGTGCCAGCTCAGCACCCGGGACCCATTCACCCCTCCACTTT. Its protein product is CASSAPGTHSPLHF.

The chain employs TRBV7-2 and TRBJ1-6, with D maybe TRBD1 (6 bases). The V end was cut by 4 bases, the J end by 7 bases, with 11 bases between. The CDR3 runs to 14 residues. From germline, CDR1 is SGHTA and CDR2 FQGNSA. The CDR3 loop reads CASSSDSGNSPLHF. The CDR3 DNA sequence: TGTGCCAGCAGCTCGGACAGTGGAAATTCACCCCTCCACTTT. Full variable domain (remainder filled in from reference TRBV7-2 and TRBJ1-6): GAGVSQSPSNKVTEKGKDVELRCDPISGHTALYWYRQSLGQGLEFLIYFQGNSAPDKSGLPSDRFSAERTGGSVSTLTIQRTQQEDSAVYLCASSSDSGNSPLHFGNGTRLTVT.

Ten or more counts support this clonotype. The chain combines TRBV7-3 with TRBJ2-7; the D call may be TRBD1 or TRBD2 (5 bases each). Germline V gene sequence: CDR1 SGHTA, CDR2 FQGTGA. Trimming left V 5 bases short and J 0 bases short, with 11 bases between. This CDR3 is 14 amino acids long. CDR3 sequence: CASSPRENSYEQYF. For the CDR3, the DNA is TGTGCCAGCAGCCCCAGGGAGAACTCCTACGAGCAGTACTTC.

To note about this clonotype: Since a much larger clone is just one base distant, this may be a read error. This chain connects TRBV7-9 to TRBJ2-2; 12 positions match TRBD2. With 8 bases clipped from V and 4 bases from J, the junction kept 5 bases outside the gene matches. In germline, CDR1 is SEHNR, CDR2 FQNEAQ (reference sequence). CDR3 length: 15 amino acids. CDR3 in DNA: TGTGCCAGCGGGAAGACTAGCGGGAGCACCGGGGAGCTGTTTTTT. Its protein is CASGKTSGSTGELFF.

As regards this clonotype: With a much larger clone just one base away, this may be a read error. The chain is built from TRBV13 and TRBJ2-7; weak D call: TRBD2 (5 bases). CDR3 length: 14 amino acids. Germline loops: CDR1 PRHDT, CDR2 FYEKMQ (reference sequence). V was trimmed by 2 bases and J by 7 bases, leaving 15 bases between them. The CDR3 is CASSLHLAAFEQYF. CDR3 bases: TGTGCCAGCAGCTTACATCTAGCTGCCTTTGAGCAGTACTTC.

The rearrangement joins TRBV3-1 to TRBJ2-7, with 8 bases that match TRBD2. Germline CDR1 and CDR2: LGHDT and YNNKEL (reference sequence). This CDR3 has 14 residues. The trim removed 2 bases at V and 0 bases at J, leaving 0 bases unmatched. CDR3 DNA sequence: TGTGCCAGCAGCCAACTAGCGGGCTCCTACGAGCAGTACTTC. Translation: CASSQLAGSYEQYF.

This clonotype has ten or more counts. V is TRBV12-3 or TRBV12-4 and J is TRBJ2-2; D unresolved. The CDR3 has 17 amino acids. V shed 7 bases and J shed 0 bases, with 18 bases lying between them. The CDR3 loop reads CASTHWGFLTNTGELFF. For the CDR3, the DNA is TGTGCCAGCACCCATTGGGGTTTTTTAACGAACACCGGGGAGCTGTTTTTT.

This clonotype was detected only a few times. The V and J genes are TRBV24-1 and TRBJ1-2; the D is unclear. The V gene's germline CDR1 is KGHDR and CDR2 SFDVKD. The CDR3 length is 13 residues. V lost 4 bases, J lost 8 bases, and 13 bases lay in between. This chain's CDR3 is CATSDVRGGGYTF. Here the CDR3 DNA reads TGTGCCACCAGTGACGTCCGGGGTGGAGGCTACACCTTC.

This clonotype was seen ten or more times. DNA of the CDR3: TGCAGTGCTAGACTAGCGGGAGTGGGGGAGCAGTACTTC. The encoded protein is CSARLAGVGEQYF. V gene TRBV20-1 combines with J gene TRBJ2-7, with 10 bases fitting TRBD2. Germline values: CDR1 DFQATT, CDR2 SNEGSKA (reference sequence). J lost 7 bases, V lost 2 bases, and 5 bases had no gene match. The CDR3 loop spans 13 amino acids.

This clonotype was found many times. This chain uses TRBV6-1 with TRBJ2-7; D is ambiguous. The CDR3 spans 14 residues. CDR1 and CDR2 (germline): MNHNS, SASEGT. V lost 7 bases, J lost 1 base, and 14 bases lay in between. The CDR3 is CASTLDGDSYEQYF. The DNA of the CDR3 is TGTGCCAGCACCCTCGATGGGGATTCCTACGAGCAGTACTTC.

V and J are TRBV5-1 and TRBJ2-7, with D unresolved. This CDR3 contains 13 residues. Trimming left V 4 bases short and J 3 bases short, with 11 bases between. Germline lookup yields CDR1 SGHRS and CDR2 YFSETQ. Written as DNA, the CDR3 is TGCGCCAGCAGCGTTTCTAGTGGCTACGAGCAGTACTTC. It encodes CASSVSSGYEQYF.

Remarks on this clonotype: An end of the junction does not agree with germline; a read error may underlie this. The rearrangement links TRBV7-2 to TRBJ2-7; D is uncertain. The CDR3 loop spans 16 amino acids. Germline assignment: CDR1 SGHTA and CDR2 FQGNSA. The chain's CDR3 is CASSQDTAKGGNEQYF. The CDR3 coding sequence is TGCGCCAGCAGCCAAGATACGGCGAAGGGCGGCAACGAGCAGTACTTC.

This clonotype was seen ten or more times. A junction end diverges from the germline sequence, so it may reflect a read error. The chain employs TRBV28 and TRBJ2-7; D remains ambiguous. Germline V gene sequence: CDR1 MDHEN, CDR2 SYDVKM. There are 12 residues in the CDR3. The DNA of the CDR3 is TGTGCCAGCAGACGAATTACGTCGTTGATGGATTTC. Translating it yields CASRRITSLMDF.

In the case of this clonotype: This likely comes from a read error, as the CDR3 has no conserved phenylalanine or tryptophan at its end. Because the CDR3's place on the DNA is in doubt, the DNA is left out and the CDR3 is given as listed by TCRdb. The chain employs TRBV9 and TRBJ1-1. The CDR3 sequence runs 12 residues, both termini included. Germline loops: CDR1 SGDLS, CDR2 YYNGEE. This CDR3 reads CASSARGTSGRI.

This clonotype came up many times. The chain links TRBV28 to TRBJ1-2; a weak D match, TRBD1 (5 bases). Trimming pared 3 bases from V and 6 bases from J, leaving 11 bases between. This CDR3 spans 13 amino acids. Germline V lookup: CDR1 MDHEN, CDR2 SYDVKM. CDR3: CASSFWGRDGYTF. DNA of the CDR3: TGTGCCAGCAGTTTTTGGGGCAGAGATGGCTACACCTTC.

The table lists this clonotype with many counts. This sequence joins TRBV5-1 and TRBJ1-1; tentatively, D is TRBD1 (6 bases). Germline-derived CDR1 and CDR2 are SGHRS and YFSETQ. The CDR3 is made up of 15 amino acids. V was pared by 0 bases and J by 5 bases, with 14 bases between. CDR3 protein: CASSLDSGAGTEAFF. The CDR3 DNA is TGCGCCAGCAGCTTGGACTCAGGGGCTGGTACTGAAGCTTTCTTT.

The sample holds a few counts of this clonotype. V is TRBV20-1 and J is TRBJ1-5; D uncertain. Trimming left V 3 bases short and J 6 bases short, with 15 bases between. Looked up from germline, CDR1 is DFQATT and CDR2 is SNEGSKA (reference sequence). This CDR3 spans 14 amino acids. CDR3: CSARNLAGSQPQHF. The CDR3 DNA sequence: TGCAGTGCTAGGAATCTAGCGGGCAGTCAGCCCCAGCATTTT.

At least ten counts were recorded for this clonotype. The chain links TRBV7-2 to TRBJ2-5; D is perhaps TRBD2 (7 bases). The CDR3 is made up of 14 amino acids. CDR1 is SGHTA and CDR2 is FQGNSA in the germline V gene. V lost 8 bases and J lost 6, with 19 bases in between. In DNA, the CDR3 is TGTGCCAGCGGGGGGGCGCTCGGAGGGAAGACCCAGTACTTC. It encodes CASGGALGGKTQYF.